The source of this T cell receptor (beta chain) is a study of blood T cell repertoires in COVID-19. Study-wide background: The study drew acute and convalescent COVID-19 samples from the United States, Italy and Spain. The cDNA or gDNA used as material had been derived from T cells, B-cell-depleted T cells, or PBMCs.

V trimming: 5 bases; J trimming: 4 bases; junction bases outside the gene matches: 10. Germline V gene sequence: CDR1 SGHTA, CDR2 FQGNSA. The CDR3 is made up of 15 amino acids. Profiling relied on immunoSEQ multiplex PCR, and the TCRdb table lists in-frame clones only, not all of them. The sample contains a few hundred thousand clones, around 85% of which appear only once. This receptor was obtained from a woman in her twenties or thirties who had recovered from COVID-19. Sequencing used peripheral blood. This chain uses TRBV7-2 with TRBJ1-1, with 7 bases identical to TRBD1. CDR3: CASSLGFTGATEAFF. CDR3 DNA: TGTGCCAGCAGCCTTGGATTTACAGGGGCCACTGAAGCTTTCTTT.